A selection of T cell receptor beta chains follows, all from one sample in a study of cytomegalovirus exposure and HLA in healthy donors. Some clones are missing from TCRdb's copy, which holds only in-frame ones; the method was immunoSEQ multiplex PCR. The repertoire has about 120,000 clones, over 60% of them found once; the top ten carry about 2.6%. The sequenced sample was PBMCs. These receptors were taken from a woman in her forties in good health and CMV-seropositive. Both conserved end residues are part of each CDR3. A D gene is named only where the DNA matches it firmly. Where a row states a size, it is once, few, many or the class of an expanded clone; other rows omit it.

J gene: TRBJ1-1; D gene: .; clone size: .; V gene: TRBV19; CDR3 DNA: TGTGCCAGTAGTATAGTAAGGGGCGACACTGAAGCTTTCTTT; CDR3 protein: CASSIVRGDTEAFF
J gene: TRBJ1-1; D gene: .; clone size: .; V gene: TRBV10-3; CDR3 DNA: TGTGCCATCAGTGGGACTACCCGAGACTACCCGGGGATTTTGAACACTGAAGCTTTCTTT; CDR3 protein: CAISGTTRDYPGILNTEAFF
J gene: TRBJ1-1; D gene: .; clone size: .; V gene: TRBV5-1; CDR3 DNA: TGCGCCAGCAGCGGGGCATTGAACACTGAAGCTTTCTTT; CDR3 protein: CASSGALNTEAFF
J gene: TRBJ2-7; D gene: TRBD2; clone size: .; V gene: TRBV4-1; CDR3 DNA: TGCGCCAGCAGCCAAGGAAGGACTAGCACCTACGAGCAGTACTTC; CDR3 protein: CASSQGRTSTYEQYF
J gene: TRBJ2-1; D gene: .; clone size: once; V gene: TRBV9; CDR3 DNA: TGTGCCAGCAGCGTAGTAGTGACTCCTACTGGCAATGAGCAGTTCTTC; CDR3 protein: CASSVVVTPTGNEQFF
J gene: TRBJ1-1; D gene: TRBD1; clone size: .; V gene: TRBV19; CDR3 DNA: TGTGCCAGTAGGCCCGACAGGGGAGGAACTGAAGCTTTCTTT; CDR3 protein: CASRPDRGGTEAFF
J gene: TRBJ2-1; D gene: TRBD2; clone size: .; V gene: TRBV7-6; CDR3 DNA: TGTGCCAGCAGCTTACAACTAGCGGGGGGGTTTAATGAGCAGTTCTTC; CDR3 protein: CASSLQLAGGFNEQFF
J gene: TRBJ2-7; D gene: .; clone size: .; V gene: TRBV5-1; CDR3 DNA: TGCGCCAGCAGCTGGAGGGGCGAGCAGTACTTC; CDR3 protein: CASSWRGEQYF
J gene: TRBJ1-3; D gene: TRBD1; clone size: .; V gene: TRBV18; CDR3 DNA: TGTGCCAGCTCACCGTTAACCGGGACAGCCCCTGGAAACACCATATATTTT; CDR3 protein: CASSPLTGTAPGNTIYF
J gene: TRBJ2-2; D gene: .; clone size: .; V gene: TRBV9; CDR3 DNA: TGTGCCAGCTCCGTAGTAATGAACACCGGGGAGCTGTTTTTT; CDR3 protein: CASSVVMNTGELFF
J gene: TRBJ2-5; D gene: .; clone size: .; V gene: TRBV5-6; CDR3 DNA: TGTGCCAGCAGGGCGGGACTCTTCCAAGAGACCCAGTACTTC; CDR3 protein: CASRAGLFQETQYF
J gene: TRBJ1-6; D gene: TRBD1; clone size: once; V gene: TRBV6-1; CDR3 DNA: TGTGCCAGCAGTGAAGCTGCCAGGGGGGCTCCCAATTCACCCCTCCACTTT; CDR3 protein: CASSEAARGAPNSPLHF
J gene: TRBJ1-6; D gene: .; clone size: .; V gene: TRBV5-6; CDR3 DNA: TGTGCCAGCAGCTTGGTGGAACAGGTTAATTCACCCCTCCACTTT; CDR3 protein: CASSLVEQVNSPLHF
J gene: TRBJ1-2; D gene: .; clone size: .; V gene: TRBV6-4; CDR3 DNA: TGTGCCAGCAGTGCATCAGGGGCATATGGCTACACCTTC; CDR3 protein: CASSASGAYGYTF
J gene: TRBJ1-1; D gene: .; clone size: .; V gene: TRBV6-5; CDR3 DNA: TGTGCCAGCAGGCCACCGGGACACAAGAACACTGAAGCTTTCTTT; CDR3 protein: CASRPPGHKNTEAFF
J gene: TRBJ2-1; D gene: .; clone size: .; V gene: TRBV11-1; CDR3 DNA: TGTGCCAGCAATCCCTGGGGGCTTGGAGATGAGCAGTTCTTC; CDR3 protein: CASNPWGLGDEQFF
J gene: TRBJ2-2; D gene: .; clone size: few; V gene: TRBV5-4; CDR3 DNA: TGTGCCAGCAGCTTAGGGCGGGTCTCGAACACCGGGGAGCTGTTTTTT; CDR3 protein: CASSLGRVSNTGELFF
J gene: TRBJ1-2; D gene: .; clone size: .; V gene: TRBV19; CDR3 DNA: TGTGCCAGTAGTATTGGGGGGGCTGTGTATGGCTACACCTTC; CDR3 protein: CASSIGGAVYGYTF
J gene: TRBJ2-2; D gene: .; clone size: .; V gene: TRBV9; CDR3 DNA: TGTGCCAGCAGCGTAGGAGGGACCGGGGAGCTGTTTTTT; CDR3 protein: CASSVGGTGELFF
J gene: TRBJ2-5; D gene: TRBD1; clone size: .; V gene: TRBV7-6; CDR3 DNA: TGTGCCAGCAGCAAGGACAGGGGAGCAATCACCCAGTACTTC; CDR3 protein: CASSKDRGAITQYF
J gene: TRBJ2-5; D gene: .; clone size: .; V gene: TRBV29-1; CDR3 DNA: TGCAGCGTTGAATTGGTCCCCGGAGAGACCCAGTACTTC; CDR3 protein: CSVELVPGETQYF
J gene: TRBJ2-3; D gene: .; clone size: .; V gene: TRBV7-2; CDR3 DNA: TGTGCCAGCAGCCGGGATCGGGATACGCAGTATTTT; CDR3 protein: CASSRDRDTQYF
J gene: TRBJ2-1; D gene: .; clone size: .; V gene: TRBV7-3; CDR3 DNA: TGTGCCAGCAGCTCCAATAGCTTACATGAGCAGTTCTTC; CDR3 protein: CASSSNSLHEQFF
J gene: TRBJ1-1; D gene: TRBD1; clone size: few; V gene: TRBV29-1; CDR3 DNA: TGCAGCGTCGCGAGGACAGGGAACACTGAAGCTTTCTTT; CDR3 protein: CSVARTGNTEAFF
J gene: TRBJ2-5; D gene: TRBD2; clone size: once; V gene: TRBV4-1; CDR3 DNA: TGCGCCAGCAGCCTCCTGGGACTAGTAGGAAGGGAGGCCCAGTACTTC; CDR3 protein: CASSLLGLVGREAQYF
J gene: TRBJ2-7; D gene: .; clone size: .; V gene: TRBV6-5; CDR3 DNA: TGTGCCAGCAGTTACCGACTAGACTACGAGCAGTACTTC; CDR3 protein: CASSYRLDYEQYF
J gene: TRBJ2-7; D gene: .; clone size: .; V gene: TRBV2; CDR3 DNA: TGTGCCAGCAGTGAAGATAGGAGGGACGAGCAGTACTTC; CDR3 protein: CASSEDRRDEQYF
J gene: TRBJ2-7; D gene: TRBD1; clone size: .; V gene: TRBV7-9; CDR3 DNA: TGTGCCAGCAGCGCACCCGGGACAGGAATCTACGAGCAGTACTTC; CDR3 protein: CASSAPGTGIYEQYF
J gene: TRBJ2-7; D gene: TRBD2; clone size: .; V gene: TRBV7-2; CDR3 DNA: TGTGCCAGCAGCTTAAGCGGGGCCCAAGGCGAGCAGTACTTC; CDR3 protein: CASSLSGAQGEQYF
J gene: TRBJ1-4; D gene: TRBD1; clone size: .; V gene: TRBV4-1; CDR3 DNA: TGCGCCAGCAGCCGAGACAGGGGGCGCAGAGGTGAAAAACTGTTTTTT; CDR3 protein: CASSRDRGRRGEKLFF
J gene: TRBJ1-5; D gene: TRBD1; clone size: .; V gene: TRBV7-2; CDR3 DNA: TGTGCCAGCAGCCAGTCACAGGGGAAATACAATCAGCCCCAGCATTTT; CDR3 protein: CASSQSQGKYNQPQHF
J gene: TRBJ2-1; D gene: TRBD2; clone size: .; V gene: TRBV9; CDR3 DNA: TGTGCCAGCAGCGTAGCCACTAGCGGGGTTCATGAGCAGTTCTTC; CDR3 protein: CASSVATSGVHEQFF
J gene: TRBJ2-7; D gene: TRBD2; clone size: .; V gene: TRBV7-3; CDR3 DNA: TGTGCCAGCAGCCTAAGCGGGGGGGGCTACGAGCAGTACTTC; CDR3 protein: CASSLSGGGYEQYF
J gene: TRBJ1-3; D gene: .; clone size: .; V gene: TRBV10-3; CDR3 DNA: TGTGCCATCAGTGAGTTCCAGGTTAGCTCTGGAAACACCATATATTTT; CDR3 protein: CAISEFQVSSGNTIYF
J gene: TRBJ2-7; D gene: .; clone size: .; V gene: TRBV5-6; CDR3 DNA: TGTGCCAGCAGCTTGGCAGAGCGAGACGAGCAGTACTTC; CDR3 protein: CASSLAERDEQYF
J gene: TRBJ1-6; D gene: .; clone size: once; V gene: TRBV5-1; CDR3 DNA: TGCGCCAGCAGCTTGGCAGGGGTCTCACCCCTCCACTTT; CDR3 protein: CASSLAGVSPLHF
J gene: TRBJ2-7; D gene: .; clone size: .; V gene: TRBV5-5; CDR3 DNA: TGTGCCAGCAGTGGACAGTCCTCCTACGAGCAGTACTTC; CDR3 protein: CASSGQSSYEQYF
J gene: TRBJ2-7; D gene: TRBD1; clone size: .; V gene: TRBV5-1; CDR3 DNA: TGCGCCAGCAGCTTGGACACAGGGGGTGGCGAGCAGTACTTC; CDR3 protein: CASSLDTGGGEQYF
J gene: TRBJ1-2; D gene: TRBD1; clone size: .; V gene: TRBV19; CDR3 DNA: TGTGCCAGTAGTATCGCACAACAGGGGTCCTATGGCTACACCTTC; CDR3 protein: CASSIAQQGSYGYTF
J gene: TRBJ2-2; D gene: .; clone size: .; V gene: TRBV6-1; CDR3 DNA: TGTGCCAGCAGGGCAGGCTCCTCGAACACCGGGGAGCTGTTTTTT; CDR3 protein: CASRAGSSNTGELFF
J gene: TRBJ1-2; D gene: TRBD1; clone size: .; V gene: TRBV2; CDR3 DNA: TGTGCCTCCACCGAGACAGGGCGAAGTGGCTACACCTTC; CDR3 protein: CASTETGRSGYTF
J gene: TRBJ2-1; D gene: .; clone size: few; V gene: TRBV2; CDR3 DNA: TGTGCCAGCAGGGACTACTTTGGGCAGTTCTTC; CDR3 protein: CASRDYFGQFF
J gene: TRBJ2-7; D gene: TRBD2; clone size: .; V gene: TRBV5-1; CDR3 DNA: TGCGCCAGCAGCGCAACTAGCGGGGGTTCCCACCACGAGCAGTACTTC; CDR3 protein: CASSATSGGSHHEQYF
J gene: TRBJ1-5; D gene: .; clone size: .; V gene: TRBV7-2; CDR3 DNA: TGTGCCAGCAGCCCCCTGGAGAGAAATCAGCCCCAGCATTTT; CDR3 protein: CASSPLERNQPQHF
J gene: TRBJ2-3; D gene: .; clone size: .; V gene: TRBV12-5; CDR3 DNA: TGTGCTAGTGGCGCTAGTGGCACAGATACGCAGTATTTT; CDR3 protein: CASGASGTDTQYF
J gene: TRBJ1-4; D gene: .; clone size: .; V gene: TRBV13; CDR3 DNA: TGTGCCAGCAGCTTACGTGCAGGAGGGGAAAAACTGTTTTTT; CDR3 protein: CASSLRAGGEKLFF
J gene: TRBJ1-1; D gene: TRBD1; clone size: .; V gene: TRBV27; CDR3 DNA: TGTGCCAGCAGTCCCGGGACAGGGATTACTGAAGCTTTCTTT; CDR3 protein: CASSPGTGITEAFF
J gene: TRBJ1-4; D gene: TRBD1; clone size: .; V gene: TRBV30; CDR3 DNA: TGTGCCGGAAGACAGGGGCCGAATGAAAAACTGTTTTTT; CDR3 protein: CAGRQGPNEKLFF
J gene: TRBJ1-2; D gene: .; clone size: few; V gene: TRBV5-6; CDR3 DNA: TGTGCCAGCAGCTTGTTAGACAGATGGTACTATGGCTACACCTTC; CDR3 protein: CASSLLDRWYYGYTF
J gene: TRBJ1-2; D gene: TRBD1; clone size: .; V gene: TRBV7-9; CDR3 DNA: TGTGCCAGCAGCTCAATGGACAGGGCACAGCCTGGCTACACCTTC; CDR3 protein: CASSSMDRAQPGYTF
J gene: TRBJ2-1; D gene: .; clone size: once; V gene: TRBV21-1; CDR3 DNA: TGTGCCAGCAGCAAAGTAGCGGGAGATAATGAGCAGTTCTTC; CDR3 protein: CASSKVAGDNEQFF
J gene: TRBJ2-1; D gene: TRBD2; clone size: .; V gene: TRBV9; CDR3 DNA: TGTGCCAGCAGCGTAGTGGCTAGCGGTCATGAGCAGTTCTTC; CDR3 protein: CASSVVASGHEQFF
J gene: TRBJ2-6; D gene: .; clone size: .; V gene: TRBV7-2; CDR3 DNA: TGTGCCAGCAGCTTAGCTAGCTCGGCTGGGGCCAACGTCCTGACTTTC; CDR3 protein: CASSLASSAGANVLTF
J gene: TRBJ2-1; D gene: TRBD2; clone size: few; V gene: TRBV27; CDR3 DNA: TGTGCCAGCGCGGGCGGGGGATCCTACAATGAGCAGTTCTTC; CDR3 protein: CASAGGGSYNEQFF
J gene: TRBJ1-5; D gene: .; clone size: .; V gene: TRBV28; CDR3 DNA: TGTGCCAGCAGTTCACAGGGCCGGCCCCAGCATTTT; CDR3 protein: CASSSQGRPQHF